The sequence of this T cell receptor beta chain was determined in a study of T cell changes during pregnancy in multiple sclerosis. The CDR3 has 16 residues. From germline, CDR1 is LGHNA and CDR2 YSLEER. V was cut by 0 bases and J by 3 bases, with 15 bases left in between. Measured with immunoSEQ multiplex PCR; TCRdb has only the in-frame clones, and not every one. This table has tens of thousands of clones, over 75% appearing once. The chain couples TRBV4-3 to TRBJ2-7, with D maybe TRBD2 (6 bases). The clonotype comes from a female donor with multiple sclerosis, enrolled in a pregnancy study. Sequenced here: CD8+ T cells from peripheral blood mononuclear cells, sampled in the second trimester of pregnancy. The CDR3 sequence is CASSQDPGTFGYEQYF. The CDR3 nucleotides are TGCGCCAGCAGCCAAGATCCAGGGACTTTCGGCTACGAGCAGTACTTC.